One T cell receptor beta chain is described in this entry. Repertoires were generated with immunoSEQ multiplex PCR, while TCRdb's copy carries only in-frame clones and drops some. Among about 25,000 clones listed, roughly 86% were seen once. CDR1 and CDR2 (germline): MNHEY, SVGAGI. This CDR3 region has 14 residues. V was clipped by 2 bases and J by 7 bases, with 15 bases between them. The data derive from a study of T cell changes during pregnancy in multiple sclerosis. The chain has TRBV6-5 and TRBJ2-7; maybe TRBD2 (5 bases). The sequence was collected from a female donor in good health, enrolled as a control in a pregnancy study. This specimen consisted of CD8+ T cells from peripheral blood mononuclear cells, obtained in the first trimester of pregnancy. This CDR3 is CASSYPTKSGEQYF. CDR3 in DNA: TGTGCCAGCAGTTACCCCACCAAATCGGGAGAGCAGTACTTC.